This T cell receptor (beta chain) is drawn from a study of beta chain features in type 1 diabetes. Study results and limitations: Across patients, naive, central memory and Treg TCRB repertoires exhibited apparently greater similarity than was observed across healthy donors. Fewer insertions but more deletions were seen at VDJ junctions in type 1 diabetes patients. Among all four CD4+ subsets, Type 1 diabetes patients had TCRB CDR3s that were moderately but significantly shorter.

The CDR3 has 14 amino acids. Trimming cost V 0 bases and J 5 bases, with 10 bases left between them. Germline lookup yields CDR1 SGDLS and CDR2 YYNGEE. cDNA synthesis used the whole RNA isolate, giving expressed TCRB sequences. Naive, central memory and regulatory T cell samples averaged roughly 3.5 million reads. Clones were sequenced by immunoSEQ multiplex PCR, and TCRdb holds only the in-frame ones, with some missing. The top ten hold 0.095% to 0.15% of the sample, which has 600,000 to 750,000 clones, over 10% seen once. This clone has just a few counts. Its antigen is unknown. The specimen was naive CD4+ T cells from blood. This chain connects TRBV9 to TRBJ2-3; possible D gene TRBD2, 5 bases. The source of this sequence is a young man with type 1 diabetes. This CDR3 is CASSVASGIDTQYF. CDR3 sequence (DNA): TGTGCCAGCAGCGTAGCTTCGGGGATAGATACGCAGTATTTT.